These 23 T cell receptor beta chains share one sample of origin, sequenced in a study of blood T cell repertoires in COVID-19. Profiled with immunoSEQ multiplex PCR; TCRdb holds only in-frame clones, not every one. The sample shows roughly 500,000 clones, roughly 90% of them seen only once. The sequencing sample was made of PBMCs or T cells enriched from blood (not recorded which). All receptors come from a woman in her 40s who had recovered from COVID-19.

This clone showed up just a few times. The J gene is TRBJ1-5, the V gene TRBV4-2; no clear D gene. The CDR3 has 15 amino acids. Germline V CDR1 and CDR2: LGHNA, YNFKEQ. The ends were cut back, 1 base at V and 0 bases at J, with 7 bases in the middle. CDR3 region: CASSQVPNSNQPQHF. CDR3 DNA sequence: TGTGCCAGCAGCCAAGTCCCCAATAGCAATCAGCCCCAGCATTTT.

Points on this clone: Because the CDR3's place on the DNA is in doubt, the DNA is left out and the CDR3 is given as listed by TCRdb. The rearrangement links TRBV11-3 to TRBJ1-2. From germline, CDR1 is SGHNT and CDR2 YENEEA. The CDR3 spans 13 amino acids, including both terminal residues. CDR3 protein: CASSFSVRGGYTF.

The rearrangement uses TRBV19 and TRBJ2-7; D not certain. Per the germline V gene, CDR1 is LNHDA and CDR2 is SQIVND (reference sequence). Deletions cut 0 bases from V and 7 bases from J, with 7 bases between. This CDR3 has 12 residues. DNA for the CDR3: TGTGCCAGTAGTATAGATCCCCGGGAGCAGTACTTC. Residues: CASSIDPREQYF. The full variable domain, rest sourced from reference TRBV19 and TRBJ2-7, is DGGITQSPKYLFRKEGQNVTLSCEQNLNHDAMYWYRQDPGQGLRLIYYSQIVNDFQKGDIAEGYSVSREKKESFPLTVTSAQKNPTAFYLCASSIDPREQYFGPGTRLTVT.

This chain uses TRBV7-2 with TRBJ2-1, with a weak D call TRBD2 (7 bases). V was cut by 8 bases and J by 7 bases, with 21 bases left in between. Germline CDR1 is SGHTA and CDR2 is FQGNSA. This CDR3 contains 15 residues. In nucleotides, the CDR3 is TGTGCCAGCCGCGACGGACTAGGGGGTTCGAATGAGCAGTTCTTC. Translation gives CASRDGLGGSNEQFF.

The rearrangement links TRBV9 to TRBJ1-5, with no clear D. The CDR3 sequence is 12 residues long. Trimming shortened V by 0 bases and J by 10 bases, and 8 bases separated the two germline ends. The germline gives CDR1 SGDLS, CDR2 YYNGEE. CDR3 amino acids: CASSVVGGPQHF. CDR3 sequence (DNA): TGTGCCAGCAGCGTAGTCGGTGGTCCCCAGCATTTT.

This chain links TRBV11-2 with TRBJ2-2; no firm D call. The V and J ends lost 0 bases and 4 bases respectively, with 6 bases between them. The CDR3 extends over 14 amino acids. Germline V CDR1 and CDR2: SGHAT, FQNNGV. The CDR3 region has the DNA TGTGCCAGCAGCTTAGAGAGGAGCACCGGGGAGCTGTTTTTT. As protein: CASSLERSTGELFF.

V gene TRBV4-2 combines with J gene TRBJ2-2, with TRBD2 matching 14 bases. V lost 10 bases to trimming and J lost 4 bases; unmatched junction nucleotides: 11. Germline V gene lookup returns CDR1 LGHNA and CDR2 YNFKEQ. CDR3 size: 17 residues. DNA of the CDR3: TGTGCCACTTCTACCGGGACTAGCGGGAGAGTCACCGGGGAGCTGTTTTTT. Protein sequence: CATSTGTSGRVTGELFF.

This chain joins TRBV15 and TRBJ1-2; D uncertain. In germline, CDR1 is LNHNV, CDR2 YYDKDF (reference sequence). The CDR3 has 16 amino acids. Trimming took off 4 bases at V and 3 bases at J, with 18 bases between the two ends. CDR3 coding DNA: TGTGCCACCAGCATAGACGCAGAGGCCGACTACTATGGCTACACCTTC. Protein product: CATSIDAEADYYGYTF.

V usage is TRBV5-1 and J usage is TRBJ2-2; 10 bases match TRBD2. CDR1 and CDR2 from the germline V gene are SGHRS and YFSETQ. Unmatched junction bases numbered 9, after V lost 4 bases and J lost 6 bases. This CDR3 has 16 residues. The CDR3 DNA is TGCGCCAGCAGCGGTCTAGCGGGAGCGTCGGCCGGGGAGCTGTTTTTT. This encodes CASSGLAGASAGELFF.

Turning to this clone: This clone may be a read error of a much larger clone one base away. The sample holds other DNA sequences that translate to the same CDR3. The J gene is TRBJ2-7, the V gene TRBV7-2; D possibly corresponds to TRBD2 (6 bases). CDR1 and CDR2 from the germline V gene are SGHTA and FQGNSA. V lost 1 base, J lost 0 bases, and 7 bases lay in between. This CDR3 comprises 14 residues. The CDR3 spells CASSLGGISYEQYF. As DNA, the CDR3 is TGTGCCAGCAGCTTAGGCGGGATCTCCTACGAGCAGTACTTC. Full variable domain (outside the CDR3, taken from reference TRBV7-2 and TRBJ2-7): GAGVSQSPSNKVTEKGKDVELRCDPISGHTALYWYRQSLGQGLEFLIYFQGNSAPDKSGLPSDRFSAERTGGSVSTLTIQRTQQEDSAVYLCASSLGGISYEQYFGPGTRLTVT.

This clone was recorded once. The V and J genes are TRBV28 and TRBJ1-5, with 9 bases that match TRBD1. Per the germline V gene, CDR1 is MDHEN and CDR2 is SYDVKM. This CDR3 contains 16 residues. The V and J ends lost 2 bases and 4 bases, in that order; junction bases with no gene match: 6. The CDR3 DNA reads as TGTGCCAGCAGTTTAAGAGGACAGGGGCCTAATCAGCCCCAGCATTTT. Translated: CASSLRGQGPNQPQHF.

The CDR3 nucleotides are TGCGCCAGCAGCTTCGCAGGGGGGCCCACTGAAGCTTTCTTT. Translation: CASSFAGGPTEAFF. The chain uses TRBV5-1 and TRBJ1-1; 7 bases align to TRBD1. This CDR3 spans 14 amino acids. J lost 4 bases, V lost 2 bases, and 5 bases had no gene match. CDR1 and CDR2 (germline): SGHRS, YFSETQ.

The CDR3 coding sequence is TGTGCCAGTAGGACACTAGCGGAAAGAGATACGCAGTATTTT. Its translation: CASRTLAERDTQYF. The gene calls are TRBV19 and TRBJ2-3; TRBD2 aligns across 8 bases. J gave up 5 bases and V 6 bases, and 7 bases lay outside the gene matches. Germline CDR1 reads LNHDA; CDR2 reads SQIVND (reference sequence). The CDR3 sequence is 14 residues long.

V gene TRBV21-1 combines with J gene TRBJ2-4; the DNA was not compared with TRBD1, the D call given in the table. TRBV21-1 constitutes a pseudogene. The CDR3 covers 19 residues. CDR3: CASSKALFITGGDKNIQYF. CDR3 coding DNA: TGTGCCAGCAGCAAAGCGCTTTTTATAACAGGGGGGGACAAAAACATTCAGTACTTC.

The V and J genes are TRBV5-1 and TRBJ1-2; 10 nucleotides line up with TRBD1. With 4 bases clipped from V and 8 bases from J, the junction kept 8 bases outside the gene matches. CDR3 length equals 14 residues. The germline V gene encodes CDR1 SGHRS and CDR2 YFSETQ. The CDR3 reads CASSGGTGEWGYTF. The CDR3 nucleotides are TGCGCCAGCAGCGGAGGGACAGGGGAATGGGGCTACACCTTC.

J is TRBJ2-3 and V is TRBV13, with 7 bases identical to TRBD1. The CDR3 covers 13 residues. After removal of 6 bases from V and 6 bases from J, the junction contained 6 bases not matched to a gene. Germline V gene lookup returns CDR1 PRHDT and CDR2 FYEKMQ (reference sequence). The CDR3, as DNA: TGTGCCAGCAGAAGAAGGGGGCGGGATACGCAGTATTTT. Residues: CASRRRGRDTQYF.

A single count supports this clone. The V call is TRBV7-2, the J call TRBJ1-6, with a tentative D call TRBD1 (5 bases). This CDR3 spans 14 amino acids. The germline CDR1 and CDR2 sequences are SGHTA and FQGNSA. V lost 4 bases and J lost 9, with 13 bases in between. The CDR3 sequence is CASSSPGLPSPLHF. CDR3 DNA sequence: TGTGCCAGCAGCTCGCCGGGACTCCCTTCACCCCTCCACTTT.

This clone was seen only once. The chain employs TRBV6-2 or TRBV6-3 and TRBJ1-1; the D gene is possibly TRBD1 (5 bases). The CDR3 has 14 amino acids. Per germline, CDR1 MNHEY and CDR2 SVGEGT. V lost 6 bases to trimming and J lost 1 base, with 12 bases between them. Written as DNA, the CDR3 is TGTGCCAGCAGATACGGGGGGGAGAACACTGAAGCTTTCTTT. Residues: CASRYGGENTEAFF.

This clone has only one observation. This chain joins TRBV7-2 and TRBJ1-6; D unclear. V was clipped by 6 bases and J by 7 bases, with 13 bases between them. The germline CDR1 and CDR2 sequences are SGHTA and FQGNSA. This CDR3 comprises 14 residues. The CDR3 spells CASSPGRRNSPLHF. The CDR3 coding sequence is TGTGCCAGCAGTCCAGGAAGACGGAATTCACCCCTCCACTTT.

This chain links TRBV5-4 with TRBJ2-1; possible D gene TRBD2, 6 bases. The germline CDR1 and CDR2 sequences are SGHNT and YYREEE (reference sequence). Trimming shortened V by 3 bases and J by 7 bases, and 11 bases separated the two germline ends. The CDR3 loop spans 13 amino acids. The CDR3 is CASSWGTVNEQFF. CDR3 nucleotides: TGTGCCAGCAGCTGGGGGACTGTGAATGAGCAGTTCTTC.

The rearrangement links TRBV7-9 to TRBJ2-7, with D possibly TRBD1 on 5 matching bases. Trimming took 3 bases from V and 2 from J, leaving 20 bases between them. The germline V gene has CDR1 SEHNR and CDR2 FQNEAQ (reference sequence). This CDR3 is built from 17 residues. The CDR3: CASSFSTGPQPTYEQYF. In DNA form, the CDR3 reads TGTGCCAGCAGCTTTTCAACAGGACCTCAACCGACCTACGAGCAGTACTTC. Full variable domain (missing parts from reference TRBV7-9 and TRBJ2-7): DTGVSQNPRHKITKRGQNVTFRCDPISEHNRLYWYRQTLGQGPEFLTYFQNEAQLEKSRLLSDRFSAERPKGSFSTLEIQRTEQGDSAMYLCASSFSTGPQPTYEQYFGPGTRLTVT.

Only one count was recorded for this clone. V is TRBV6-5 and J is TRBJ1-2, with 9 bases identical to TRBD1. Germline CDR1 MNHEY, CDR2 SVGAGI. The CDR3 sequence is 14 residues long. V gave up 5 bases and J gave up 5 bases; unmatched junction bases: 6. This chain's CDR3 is CASSIGQGLYGYTF. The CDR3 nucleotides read TGTGCCAGCAGTATCGGACAGGGGCTGTATGGCTACACCTTC.

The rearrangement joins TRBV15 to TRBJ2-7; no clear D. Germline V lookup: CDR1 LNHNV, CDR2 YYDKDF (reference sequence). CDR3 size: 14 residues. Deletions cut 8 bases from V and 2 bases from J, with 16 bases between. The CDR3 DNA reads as TGTGCCACCTCCCCTCATGACGGAGCCTACGAGCAGTACTTC. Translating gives CATSPHDGAYEQYF. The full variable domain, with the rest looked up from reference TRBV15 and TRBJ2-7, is DAMVIQNPRYQVTQFGKPVTLSCSQTLNHNVMYWYQQKSSQAPKLLFHYYDKDFNNEADTPDNFQSRRPNTSFCFLDIRSPGLGDTAMYLCATSPHDGAYEQYFGPGTRLTVT.